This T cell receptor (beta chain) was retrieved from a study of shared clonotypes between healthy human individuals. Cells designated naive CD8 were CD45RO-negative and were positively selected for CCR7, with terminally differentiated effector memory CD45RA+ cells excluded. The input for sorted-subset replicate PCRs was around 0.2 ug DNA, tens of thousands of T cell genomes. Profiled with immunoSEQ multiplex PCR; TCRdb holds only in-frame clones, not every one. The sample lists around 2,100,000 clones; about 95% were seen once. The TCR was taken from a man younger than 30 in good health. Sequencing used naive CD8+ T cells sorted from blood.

The CDR3 bases are TGTGCCAGCAGCTTTACTCAGGGGAAGGAGACCCAGTACTTC. Translating gives CASSFTQGKETQYF. This chain links TRBV13 with TRBJ2-5; D is perhaps TRBD1 (6 bases). The CDR3 sequence is 14 residues long. The V and J ends lost 3 bases and 5 bases respectively, with 13 bases between them. The germline V gene has CDR1 PRHDT and CDR2 FYEKMQ (reference sequence). The whole variable domain, filled in from reference TRBV13 and TRBJ2-5, reads AAGVIQSPRHLIKEKRETATLKCYPIPRHDTVYWYQQGPGQDPQFLISFYEKMQSDKGSIPDRFSAQQFSDYHSELNMSSLELGDSALYFCASSFTQGKETQYFGPGTRLLVL.